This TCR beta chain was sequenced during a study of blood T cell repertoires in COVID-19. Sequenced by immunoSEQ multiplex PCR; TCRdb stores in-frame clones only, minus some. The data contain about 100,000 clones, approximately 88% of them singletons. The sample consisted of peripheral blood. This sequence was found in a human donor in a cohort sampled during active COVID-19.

As DNA, the CDR3 is TGCGCCAGCAGCTTGGCAGGGTATAGCAATCAGCCCCAGCATTTT. Translated, it gives CASSLAGYSNQPQHF. The V and J genes are TRBV5-1 and TRBJ1-5; perhaps TRBD1 as D (5 bases). Germline V gene lookup returns CDR1 SGHRS and CDR2 YFSETQ. The V end was cut by 0 bases, the J end by 0 bases, with 7 bases between. The CDR3 is 15 amino acids.